A selection of T cell receptor beta chains follows, all from one sample in a study of blood T cell repertoires in COVID-19. Assay: immunoSEQ multiplex PCR; the TCRdb copy retains only in-frame clones and omits some. The sample has around 140,000 clones, approximately 89% seen once. Specimen: peripheral blood. The source of these receptors is a human donor in a cohort sampled during active COVID-19. Each CDR3 is given with its conserved first and last residue. D genes are given only for firm matches.

TRBV7-6	TRBJ2-3	TRBD2	CASSSGTSGGVLPKDTQYF
TRBV11-3	TRBJ2-2	-	CASSLDAVNTGELFF
TRBV6-2/TRBV6-3	TRBJ2-5	-	CASSYDYQETQYF
TRBV28	TRBJ2-5	TRBD1	CASSGGTGGLVETQYF
TRBV25-1	TRBJ1-1	-	CASSETFYNEAFF
TRBV12-2	TRBJ1-2	-	CASRPWWRSRKGYTF
TRBV9	TRBJ2-2	-	CASSVSGGVYTGELFF
TRBV5-8	TRBJ1-2	-	CASSLVRVYYGYTF
TRBV6-6	TRBJ2-5	-	CASREKRQNQETQYF
TRBV2	TRBJ1-2	-	CASSPSAPYGYTF
TRBV11-3	TRBJ2-7	TRBD1	CASSLGGAGQGYEQYF
TRBV19	TRBJ2-3	TRBD2	CASSPLAGYDTQYF
TRBV9	TRBJ2-1	TRBD2	CASSSTGTSGGWFEQFF
TRBV4-1	TRBJ1-2	TRBD1	CASSRGTGEGYTF
TRBV15	TRBJ2-5	-	CATSREGREPTQYF
TRBV20-1	TRBJ2-7	-	CSASLGGEQYF
TRBV4-3	TRBJ2-3	TRBD2	CASSQEGGLAGASSTDTQYF
TRBV29-1	TRBJ1-4	TRBD1	CSVDETDRGRGKLFF
TRBV9	TRBJ1-1	-	CASSVMGAGTEAFF
TRBV5-1	TRBJ2-1	-	CASSSGTTYNEQFF
TRBV10-1	TRBJ2-7	TRBD2	CASPGGGGPLGREQYF
TRBV19	TRBJ1-1	-	CASSISGLMNTEAFF
TRBV10-1	TRBJ2-1	TRBD2	CASRWTRGNEQFF
TRBV19	TRBJ1-1	-	CASTRGGRSTEAFF
TRBV9	TRBJ2-2	-	CASSVGTNTGELFF
TRBV7-3	TRBJ1-2	TRBD1	CASSPTSGTDGYTF
TRBV25-1	TRBJ2-7	TRBD1	CASSELGQGHEQYF
TRBV12-3/TRBV12-4	TRBJ1-4	TRBD1	CASVSRGTEKLFF
TRBV5-4	TRBJ2-2	TRBD2	CASSLGRGVAGELFF
TRBV15	TRBJ2-3	-	CATSRVRVGTGNTDTQYF
TRBV30	TRBJ1-4	-	CASAVDSWRVGEKLFF
TRBV7-8	TRBJ1-6	-	CASSLGSQANSPLHF
TRBV12-3/TRBV12-4	TRBJ2-5	-	CASKLQGQETQYF
TRBV7-9	TRBJ1-2	TRBD1	CASSWGQKITNYGYTF
TRBV4-1	TRBJ2-1	TRBD2	CASSQGGYNEQFF
TRBV11-3	TRBJ2-5	-	CASSLRTAGTKETQYF
TRBV21-1	TRBJ2-1	-	CASRPDRVEQFF
TRBV6-6	TRBJ2-7	-	CASSYLGGVNEQYF
TRBV4-1	TRBJ1-5	TRBD1	CASSQPGQGARQPQHF
TRBV6-2/TRBV6-3	TRBJ1-5	-	CASSTGGGSNQPQHF